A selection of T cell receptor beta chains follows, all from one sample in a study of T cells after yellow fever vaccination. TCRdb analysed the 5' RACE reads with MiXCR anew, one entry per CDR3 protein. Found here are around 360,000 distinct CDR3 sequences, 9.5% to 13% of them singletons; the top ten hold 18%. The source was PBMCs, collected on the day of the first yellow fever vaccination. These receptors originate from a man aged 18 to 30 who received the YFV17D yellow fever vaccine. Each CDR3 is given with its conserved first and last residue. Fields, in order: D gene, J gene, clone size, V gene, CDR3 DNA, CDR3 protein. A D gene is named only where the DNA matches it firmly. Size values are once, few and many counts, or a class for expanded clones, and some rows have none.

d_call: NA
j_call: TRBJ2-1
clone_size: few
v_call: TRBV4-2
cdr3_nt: TGTGCCAGCAGCCAAGGGACGCGGATGGGGTCCTACAATGAGCAGTTCTTC
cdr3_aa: CASSQGTRMGSYNEQFF

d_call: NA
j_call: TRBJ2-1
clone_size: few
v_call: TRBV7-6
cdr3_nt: TGTGCCAGCAGCTCCCGCCTTAAAGGGAGCTCCTACAATGAGCAGTTCTTC
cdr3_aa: CASSSRLKGSSYNEQFF

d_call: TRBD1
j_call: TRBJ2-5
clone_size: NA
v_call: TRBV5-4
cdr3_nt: TGTGCCAGCAGCCAGATGGACAGGGGAGAGACCCAGTACTTC
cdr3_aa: CASSQMDRGETQYF

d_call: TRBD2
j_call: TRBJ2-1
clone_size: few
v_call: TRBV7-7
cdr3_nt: TGTGCCAGCAGCTTGCTTGGCGGGGGGAAGCAGTTCTTC
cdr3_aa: CASSLLGGGKQFF

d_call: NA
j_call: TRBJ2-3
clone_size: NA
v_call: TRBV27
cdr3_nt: TGTGCCAGCAGTTTAGACAGGTGGGCGGGGGTCACAGATACGCAGTATTTT
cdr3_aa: CASSLDRWAGVTDTQYF

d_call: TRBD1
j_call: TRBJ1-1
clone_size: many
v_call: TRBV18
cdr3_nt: TGTGCCAGCTCACCAGACAGGGCTGAAGCTTTCTTT
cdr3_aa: CASSPDRAEAFF

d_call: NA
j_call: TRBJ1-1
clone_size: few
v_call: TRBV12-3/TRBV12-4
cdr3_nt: TGTGCCAGCAGCCAAACAGGAGCCGCTGAAGCTTTCTTT
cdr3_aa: CASSQTGAAEAFF

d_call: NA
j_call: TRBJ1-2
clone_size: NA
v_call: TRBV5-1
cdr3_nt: TGCGCCAGCAGCCCCGAGTCTTCTAACTATGGCTACACCTTC
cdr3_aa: CASSPESSNYGYTF

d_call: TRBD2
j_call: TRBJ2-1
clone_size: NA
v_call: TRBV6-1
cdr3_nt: TGTGCCAGTAGAGAAAGCGGGGGACCCTACAATGAGCAGTTCTTC
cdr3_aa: CASRESGGPYNEQFF

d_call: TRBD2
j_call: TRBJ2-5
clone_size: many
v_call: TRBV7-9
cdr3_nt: TGTGCCAGCAGCTCGACTAGCGGGGCGCAAGAGACCCAGTACTTC
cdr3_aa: CASSSTSGAQETQYF

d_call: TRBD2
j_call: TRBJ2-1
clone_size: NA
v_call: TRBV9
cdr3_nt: TGTGCCAGCAGCCCAACTAGCGGGAGCTACAATGAGCAGTTCTTC
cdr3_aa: CASSPTSGSYNEQFF

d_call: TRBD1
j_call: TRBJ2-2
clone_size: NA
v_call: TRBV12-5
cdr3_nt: TGTGCTAGTGGTTGGGGACAGTCGAACACCGGGGAGCTGTTTTTT
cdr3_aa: CASGWGQSNTGELFF

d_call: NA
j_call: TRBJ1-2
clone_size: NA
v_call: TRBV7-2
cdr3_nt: TGTGCCAGCAGCTCGACAGGAAACTATCCCTATGGCTACACCTTC
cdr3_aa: CASSSTGNYPYGYTF

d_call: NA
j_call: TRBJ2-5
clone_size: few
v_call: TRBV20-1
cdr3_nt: TGCAGTGCTAGACCCGGCGAAGAGACCCAGTACTTC
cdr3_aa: CSARPGEETQYF

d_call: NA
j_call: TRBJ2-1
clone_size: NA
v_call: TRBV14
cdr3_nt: TGTGCCAGCAGCCAAGAGAGGTTTGAGCAGTTCTTC
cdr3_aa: CASSQERFEQFF

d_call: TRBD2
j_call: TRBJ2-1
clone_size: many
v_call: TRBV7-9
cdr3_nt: TGTGCCAGCAGCCCTAGCGGGGGGAGTTCCTACAATGAGCAGTTCTTC
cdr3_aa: CASSPSGGSSYNEQFF

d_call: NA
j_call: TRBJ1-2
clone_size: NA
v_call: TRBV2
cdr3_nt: TGTGCCAGCACCAGCAGGGTAGACTATGGCTACACCTTC
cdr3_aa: CASTSRVDYGYTF

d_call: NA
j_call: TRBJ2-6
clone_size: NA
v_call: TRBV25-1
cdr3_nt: TGTGCCAGCACGGGGTATGGGGCCAACGTCCTGACTTTC
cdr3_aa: CASTGYGANVLTF

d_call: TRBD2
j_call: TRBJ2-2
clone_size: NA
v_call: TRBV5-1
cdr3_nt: TGCGCCAGCAGCTTGAGCGGGAGGAACACCGGGGAGCTGTTTTTT
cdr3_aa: CASSLSGRNTGELFF

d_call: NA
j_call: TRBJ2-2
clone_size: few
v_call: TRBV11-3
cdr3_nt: TGTGCCAGCAGACTTGTCGGGGAAACAGGACAGCTGTTTTTT
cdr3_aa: CASRLVGETGQLFF

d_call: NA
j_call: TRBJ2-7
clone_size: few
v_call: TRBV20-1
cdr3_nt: TGCAGTGCTAGAGAATGGACAGAGAATTACGAGCAGTACTTC
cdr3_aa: CSAREWTENYEQYF

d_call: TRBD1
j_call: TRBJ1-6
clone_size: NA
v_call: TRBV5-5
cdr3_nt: TGTGCCAGCAGCTTGGGGACAGGGTTAAATTCACCCCTCCACTTT
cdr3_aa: CASSLGTGLNSPLHF

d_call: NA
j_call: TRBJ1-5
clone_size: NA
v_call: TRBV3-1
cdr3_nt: TGTGCCAGCGGGGGGGGTCATAGCAATCAGCCCCAGCATTTT
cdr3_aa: CASGGGHSNQPQHF

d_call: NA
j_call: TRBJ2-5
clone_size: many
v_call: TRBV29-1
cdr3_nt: TGCAGCATAGCGTATCCGTCAGAGACCCAGTACTTC
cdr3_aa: CSIAYPSETQYF

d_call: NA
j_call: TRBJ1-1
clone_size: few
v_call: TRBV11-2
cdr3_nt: TGTGCCAGCAGCTCCCCTCGTCGGGGAGAGGCGGCTTTCTTT
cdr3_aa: CASSSPRRGEAAFF

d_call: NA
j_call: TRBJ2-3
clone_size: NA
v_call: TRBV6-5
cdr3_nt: TGTGCCAGCAGTTATATGGGAGCCACAGATACGCAGTATTTT
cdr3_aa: CASSYMGATDTQYF

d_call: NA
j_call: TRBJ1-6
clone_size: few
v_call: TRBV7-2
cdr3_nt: TGTGCCAGCAGCTTTATAATGGCTAATTCACCCCTCCACTTT
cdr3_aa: CASSFIMANSPLHF

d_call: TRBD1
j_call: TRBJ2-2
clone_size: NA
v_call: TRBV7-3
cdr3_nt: TGTGCCAGCAGCCGACAGGGTATAGACGGGGAGCTGTTTTTT
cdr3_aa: CASSRQGIDGELFF

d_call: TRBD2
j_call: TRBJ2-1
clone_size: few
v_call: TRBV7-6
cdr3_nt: TGTGCCAGCAGCGCTTCTAGCGGGGGGGGCAATGAGCAGTTCTTC
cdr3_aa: CASSASSGGGNEQFF

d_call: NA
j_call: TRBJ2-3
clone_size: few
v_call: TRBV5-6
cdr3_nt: TGTGCCAGCAGCTTGGTGGCTACCATGGCAGATACGCAGTATTTT
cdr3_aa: CASSLVATMADTQYF

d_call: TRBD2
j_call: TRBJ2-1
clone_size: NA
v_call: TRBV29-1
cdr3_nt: TGCAGCATGAACCGCCGGACTAGCGGGGACAATGAGCAGTTCTTC
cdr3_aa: CSMNRRTSGDNEQFF

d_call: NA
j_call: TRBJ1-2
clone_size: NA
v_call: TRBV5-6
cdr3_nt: TGTGCCAGCAGCTTCCCAGTTTATTCTATACTGGGGGTCGGATCTAACTATGGCTACACCTTC
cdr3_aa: CASSFPVYSILGVGSNYGYTF

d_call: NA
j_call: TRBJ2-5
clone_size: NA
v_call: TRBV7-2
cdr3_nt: TGTGCCAGCAGCTTAGCGCGGTTCCAAGAGACCCAGTACTTC
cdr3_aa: CASSLARFQETQYF

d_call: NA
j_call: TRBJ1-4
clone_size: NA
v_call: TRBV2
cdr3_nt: TGTGCCAGCAGTGCGATCTATCCCGCAACTAATGAAAAACTGTTTTTT
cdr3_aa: CASSAIYPATNEKLFF

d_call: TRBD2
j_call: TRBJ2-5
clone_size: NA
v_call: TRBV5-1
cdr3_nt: TGCGCCAGCAGCTTTACTAGCGGGGGGGCAGAGACCCAGTACTTC
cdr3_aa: CASSFTSGGAETQYF

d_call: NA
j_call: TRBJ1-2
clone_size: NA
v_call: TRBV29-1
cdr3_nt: TGCAGCGTCCCCTGGGGCCAGAAGGATGGCTACACCTTC
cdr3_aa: CSVPWGQKDGYTF

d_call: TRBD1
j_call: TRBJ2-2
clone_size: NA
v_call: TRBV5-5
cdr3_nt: TGTGCCAGCAGCTTATCAGGGGGCCCGGTCACCGGGGAGCTGTTTTTT
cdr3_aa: CASSLSGGPVTGELFF

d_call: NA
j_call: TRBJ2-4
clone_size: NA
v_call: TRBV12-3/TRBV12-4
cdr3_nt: TGTGCCAGCAGCCCGCCCACCTTAAACATTCAGTACTTC
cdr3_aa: CASSPPTLNIQYF

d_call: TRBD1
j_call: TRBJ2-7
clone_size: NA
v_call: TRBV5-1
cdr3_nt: TGCGCCAGCAGCCTATTGGACAGGTCTGACGAGCAGTACTTC
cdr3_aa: CASSLLDRSDEQYF

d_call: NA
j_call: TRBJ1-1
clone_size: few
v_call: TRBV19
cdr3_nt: TGTGCCAGTAGAGTGCTCATGAACACTGAAGCTTTCTTT
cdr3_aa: CASRVLMNTEAFF

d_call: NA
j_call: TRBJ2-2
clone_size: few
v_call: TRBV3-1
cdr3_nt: TGTGCCAGCAGCCAAGATTGGGGAATCCCCGGGGAGCTGTTTTTT
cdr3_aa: CASSQDWGIPGELFF

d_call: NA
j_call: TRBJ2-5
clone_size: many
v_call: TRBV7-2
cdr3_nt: TGTGCCAGCAGCGTTCAGGGCGGGATGGAGACCCAGTACTTC
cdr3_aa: CASSVQGGMETQYF

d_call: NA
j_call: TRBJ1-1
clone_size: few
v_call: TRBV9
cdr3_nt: TGTGCCAGCAGCGCCCGCAACGGCCCTGAAGCTTTCTTT
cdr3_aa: CASSARNGPEAFF

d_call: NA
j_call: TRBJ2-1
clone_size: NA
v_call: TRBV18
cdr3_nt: TGTGCCAGCTCACCACCGTCGGGGACCTACAATGAGCAGTTCTTC
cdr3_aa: CASSPPSGTYNEQFF

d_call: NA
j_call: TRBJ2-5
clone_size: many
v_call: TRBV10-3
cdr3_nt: TGTGCCATCAGTGAGAGGCGAGAAGAGACCCAGTACTTC
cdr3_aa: CAISERREETQYF

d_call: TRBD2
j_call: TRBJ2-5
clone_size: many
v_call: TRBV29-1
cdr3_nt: TGCAGCGTTGGGCCGGGGGGGAGGAAAGAGACCCAGTACTTC
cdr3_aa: CSVGPGGRKETQYF

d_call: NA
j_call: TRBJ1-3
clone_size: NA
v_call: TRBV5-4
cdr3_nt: TGTGCCAGCAGCTTTTATCCGGACGGCTACTCAACTCTGGGAAACACCATATATTTT
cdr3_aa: CASSFYPDGYSTLGNTIYF

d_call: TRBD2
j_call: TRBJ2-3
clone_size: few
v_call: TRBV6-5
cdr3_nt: TGTGCCAGCAGTTACTCTCAGGTAGCGGGGGGGCCAATAGCAGATACGCAGTATTTT
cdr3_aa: CASSYSQVAGGPIADTQYF

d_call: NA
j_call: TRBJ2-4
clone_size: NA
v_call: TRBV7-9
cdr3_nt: TGTGCCAGCAGCCCTAACCCCGACTATCTAGCCAAAAACATTCAGTACTTC
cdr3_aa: CASSPNPDYLAKNIQYF

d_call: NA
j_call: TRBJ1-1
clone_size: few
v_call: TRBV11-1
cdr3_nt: TGTGCCAGCAGCCAACGGGGACGGATGAACACTGAAGCTTTCTTT
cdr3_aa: CASSQRGRMNTEAFF

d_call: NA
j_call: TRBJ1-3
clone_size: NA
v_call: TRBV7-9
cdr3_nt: TGTGCCAGCAGCCCGATCGGGGGAGCTGGAAACACCATATATTTT
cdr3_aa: CASSPIGGAGNTIYF

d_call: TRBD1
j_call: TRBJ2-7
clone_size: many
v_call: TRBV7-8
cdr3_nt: TGTGCCAGCAGGGAATACAGGGGGTCCAACTACGAGCAGTACTTC
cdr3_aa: CASREYRGSNYEQYF

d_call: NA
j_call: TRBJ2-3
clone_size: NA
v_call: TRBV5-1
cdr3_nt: TGCGCCAGCAGCTTGTTTAACACAGATACGCAGTATTTT
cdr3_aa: CASSLFNTDTQYF

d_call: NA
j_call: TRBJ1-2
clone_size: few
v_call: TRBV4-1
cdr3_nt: TGCGCCAGCAGCCAACCTTGGCGGGGGCACTATGGCTACACCTTC
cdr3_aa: CASSQPWRGHYGYTF

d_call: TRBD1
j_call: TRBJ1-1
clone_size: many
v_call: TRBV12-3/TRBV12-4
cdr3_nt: TGCGCCAGCAGGGGACAGGTCAACACTGAAGCTTTCTTT
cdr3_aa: CASRGQVNTEAFF

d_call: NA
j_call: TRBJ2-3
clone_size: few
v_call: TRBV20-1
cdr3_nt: TGCAGTGCCCCAGGGAGCTCCCAGTCTTTTAATACGCAGTATTTT
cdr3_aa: CSAPGSSQSFNTQYF

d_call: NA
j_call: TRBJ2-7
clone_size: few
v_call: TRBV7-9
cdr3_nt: TGTGCCAGCAGCTTAAGGAGCGGGTGGGCTTCCTACGAGCAGTACTTC
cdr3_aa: CASSLRSGWASYEQYF

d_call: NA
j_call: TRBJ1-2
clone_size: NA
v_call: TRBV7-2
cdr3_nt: TGTGCCAGCAACGGAGGCAAGTCTGTTGGCTACACCTTC
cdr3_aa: CASNGGKSVGYTF

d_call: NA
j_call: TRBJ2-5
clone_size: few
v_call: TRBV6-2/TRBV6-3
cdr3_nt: TGTGCCAGCAGTTACAGGGGGACGGTTCAAGAGACCCAGTACTTC
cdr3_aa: CASSYRGTVQETQYF